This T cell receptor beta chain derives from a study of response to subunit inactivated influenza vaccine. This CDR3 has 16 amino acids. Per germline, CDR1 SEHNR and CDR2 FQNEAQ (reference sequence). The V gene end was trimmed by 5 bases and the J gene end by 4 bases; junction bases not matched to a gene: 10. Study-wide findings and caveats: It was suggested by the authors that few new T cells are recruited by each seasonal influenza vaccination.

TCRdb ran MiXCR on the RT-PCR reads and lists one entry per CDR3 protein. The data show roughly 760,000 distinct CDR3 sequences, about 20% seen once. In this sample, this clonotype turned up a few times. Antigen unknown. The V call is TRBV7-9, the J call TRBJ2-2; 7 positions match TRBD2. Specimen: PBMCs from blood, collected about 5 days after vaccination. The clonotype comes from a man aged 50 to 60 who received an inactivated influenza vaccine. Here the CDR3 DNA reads TGTGCCAGCAGCCCATTCCGGGAGGAGGGCACCGGGGAGCTGTTTTTT. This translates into CASSPFREEGTGELFF.